Included here is one T cell receptor beta chain sequence, with context. What it binds is not known. TCRdb re-called the 5' RACE reads with MiXCR, one entry per CDR3 protein. The sample holds roughly 45,000 distinct CDR3 sequences, around 30% seen once. The study, taken as a whole, reports: Tumor Tregs overlapped most with tumor, then blood, naive CD4+ cells.

Sequenced material: tumor-infiltrating memory CD4+ T cells sorted from the breast tumor. This sample's subset: memory CD4+ T cells, CD4+CD45RO+CD25-. The clonotype comes from a female donor with breast cancer.

The CDR3, as DNA: TGTGCCAGCCGCCGGTCACAGGGGGCAAATGAGCAGTTCTTC. This encodes CASRRSQGANEQFF. V gene TRBV5-4 combines with J gene TRBJ2-1; TRBD1 matches at 9 bases. The CDR3 covers 14 residues. Germline V lookup: CDR1 SGHNT, CDR2 YYREEE (reference sequence). The V gene end was trimmed by 7 bases and the J gene end by 7 bases; junction bases not matched to a gene: 9.